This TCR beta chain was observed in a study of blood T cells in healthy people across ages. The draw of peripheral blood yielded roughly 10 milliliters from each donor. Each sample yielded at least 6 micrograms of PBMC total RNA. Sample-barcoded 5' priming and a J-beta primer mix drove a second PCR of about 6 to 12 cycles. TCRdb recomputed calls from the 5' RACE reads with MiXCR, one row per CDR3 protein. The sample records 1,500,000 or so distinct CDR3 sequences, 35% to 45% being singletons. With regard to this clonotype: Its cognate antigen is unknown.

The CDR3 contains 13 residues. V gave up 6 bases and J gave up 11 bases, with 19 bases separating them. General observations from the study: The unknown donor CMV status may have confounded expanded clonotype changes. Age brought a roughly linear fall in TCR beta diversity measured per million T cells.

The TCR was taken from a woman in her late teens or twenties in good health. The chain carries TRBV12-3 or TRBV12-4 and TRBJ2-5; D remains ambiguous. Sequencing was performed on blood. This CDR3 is CASSSWALNEQYF. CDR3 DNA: TGTGCCAGCAGCTCATGGGCCCTCAATGAGCAGTACTTC.